This is a list of T cell receptor beta chains from one sample in a study of TIL therapy for anti-PD-1-resistant metastatic lung cancer. Libraries were prepared by immunoSEQ multiplex PCR; TCRdb keeps only in-frame clonotypes and omits some of them. The profile covers about 36,000 clones, with roughly 70% appearing a single time and approximately 6% taken by the ten largest. Sequencing was performed on blood, taken at baseline. These receptor sequences come from a person between 30 and 79 years old with non-small cell lung cancer. Both conserved end residues are part of each CDR3. A D gene is named only where the DNA matches it firmly. Only part of the rows carry a size: once, few, many, or a class if the clone is expanded.

v_gene	j_gene	abundance	d_gene	CDR3nt	CDR3aa
TRBV7-2	TRBJ1-3	NA	NA	TGTGCCAGCAGCTTTACGACAGTCAGCTCTGGAAACACCATATATTTT	CASSFTTVSSGNTIYF
TRBV25-1	TRBJ2-2	NA	TRBD1	TGTGCCAGCAGTGCGACTCGGACAGGGCGTGGGGAGCTGTTTTTT	CASSATRTGRGELFF
TRBV4-1	TRBJ1-2	NA	TRBD1	TGCGCCAGCAGCCCGGGACAGGGCGACTATGGCTACACCTTC	CASSPGQGDYGYTF
TRBV7-3	TRBJ1-1	NA	TRBD1	TGTGCCAGCAGCTTAAGGGACAGGGGTTCGCTAGTCTCGAACACTGAAGCTTTCTTT	CASSLRDRGSLVSNTEAFF
TRBV15	TRBJ1-3	NA	TRBD1	TGTGCCACCAGCGTAACAGGGGGGTCAGGAGGAAACACCATATATTTT	CATSVTGGSGGNTIYF
TRBV9	TRBJ2-3	NA	NA	TGTGCCAGCAGCGTAGAGTTAGCGGCAGATACGCAGTATTTT	CASSVELAADTQYF
TRBV5-4	TRBJ2-2	NA	NA	TGTGCCAGCAGCCAACAGAACACCGGGGAGCTGTTTTTT	CASSQQNTGELFF
TRBV28	TRBJ2-7	NA	TRBD1	TGTGCCAGCAGCTGGAATGAGGGGTTGAGAAGACAGGGGATCCACGAGCAGTACTTC	CASSWNEGLRRQGIHEQYF
TRBV14	TRBJ1-3	NA	TRBD1	TGTGCCAGCAGCCAAGTCCCAGGGGGCTCTGGAAACACCATATATTTT	CASSQVPGGSGNTIYF
TRBV7-2	TRBJ2-1	NA	TRBD2	TGTGCCAGCAGCAAAACTAGCGGGGGGAGCAATGAGCAGTTCTTC	CASSKTSGGSNEQFF
TRBV9	TRBJ2-2	NA	NA	TGTGCCAGCAGCGTATCCCTAGCGAACACCGGGGAGCTGTTTTTT	CASSVSLANTGELFF
TRBV6-5	TRBJ2-7	once	TRBD1	TGTGCCAGCAGACCCGACAGGGGCTCCTACGAGCAGTACTTC	CASRPDRGSYEQYF
TRBV15	TRBJ1-3	once	NA	TGTGCCACCAGCAGAGGCGCGCACTCTGGAAACACCATATATTTT	CATSRGAHSGNTIYF
TRBV6-1	TRBJ1-5	NA	NA	TGTGCCAGCAGTGAAGCAGGGGTATTCTATCAGCCCCAGCATTTT	CASSEAGVFYQPQHF
TRBV9	TRBJ1-4	few	NA	TGTGCCAGCAGCCTTGGAGCAACTAATGAAAAACTGTTTTTT	CASSLGATNEKLFF
TRBV28	TRBJ1-1	NA	TRBD1	TGTGCCAGCAGGAGACAGGGAAAGGGGGGCACTGAAGCTTTCTTT	CASRRQGKGGTEAFF
TRBV28	TRBJ2-5	NA	TRBD2	TGTGCCAGCAGATATCTAGCGGGGAGGGGGGAGACCCAGTACTTC	CASRYLAGRGETQYF
TRBV7-2	TRBJ1-2	NA	TRBD1	TGTGCCAGCAGCTTGACAGGGGTCAACTATGGCTACACCTTC	CASSLTGVNYGYTF
TRBV2	TRBJ1-1	NA	NA	TGTGCCAGCAGCATGACACCCAACACTGAAGCTTTCTTT	CASSMTPNTEAFF